The rows below give T cell receptor beta chains drawn from one sample of a study of T cells in Graves' hyperthyroidism and ophthalmopathy. TCRdb reprocessed the multiplex PCR reads with MiXCR, giving one entry per CDR3 protein. This table has about 480,000 distinct CDR3 sequences, over 13% appearing once. Material for sequencing was blood. The receptors here all came from a woman aged 18-35 years with Graves' hyperthyroidism. CDR3s leave out the opening cysteine and the closing phenylalanine or tryptophan. The D gene is left open where the match is weak.

v_call	j_call	d_call	cdr3_aa
TRBV6-5	TRBJ2-1	TRBD1	ASSYSGTGGFEQF
TRBV2	TRBJ2-3	TRBD1	ARHRDRPDTQY
TRBV18	TRBJ2-3	-	ASSPALDADTQY
TRBV7-9	TRBJ1-1	-	ASSFTAMNTEAF
TRBV12-3/TRBV12-4	TRBJ2-6	-	ASSFYGGLGANVLT
TRBV11-2	TRBJ2-6	-	ASSLEGRRRNSGANVLT
TRBV6-1	TRBJ2-3	-	ASYRDTSTDTQY
TRBV6-1	TRBJ2-1	TRBD2	ASREPLKRDYNEQF
TRBV20-1	TRBJ1-1	-	SPAYPGHMNTEAF
TRBV18	TRBJ1-2	-	ASSPPGRLYGYT
TRBV6-1	TRBJ1-5	-	ATRRDNQPQH
TRBV7-2	TRBJ2-1	TRBD2	ASSPVLAGGEQF
TRBV10-2	TRBJ1-5	-	ASGKSVSSNQPQH
TRBV15	TRBJ2-3	-	ATSRDYSDTQY
TRBV6-1	TRBJ2-7	-	ASSEIHFSYEQY
TRBV5-1	TRBJ2-2	TRBD2	ASSYGPGGTGELF
TRBV24-1	TRBJ2-2	-	ATSDPLDTGELF
TRBV30	TRBJ2-1	TRBD2	AWTAGLTSNEQF
TRBV5-1	TRBJ1-2	TRBD1	ASSVGQGASYGYT
TRBV24-1	TRBJ2-2	TRBD2	APDTHPESPGLAGANTGELF
TRBV14	TRBJ2-6	-	ASSQALREVGANVLT
TRBV13	TRBJ2-2	-	ASSLEGQGNTGELF
TRBV6-5	TRBJ1-1	TRBD1	ASSYQWDRVTTEAF
TRBV30	TRBJ2-1	-	ACGAYNEQF
TRBV19	TRBJ2-2	-	ATLEGTGELF
TRBV3-1	TRBJ2-2	-	ASSYRAGELF
TRBV20-1	TRBJ2-7	-	SARESAYEQY
TRBV12-3/TRBV12-4	TRBJ1-5	-	ASRSGGLTGNQPQH
TRBV29-1	TRBJ2-1	TRBD1	SVRPRQGAYEQF
TRBV7-2	TRBJ1-1	-	ASSLAGGGKTEAF
TRBV12-3/TRBV12-4	TRBJ1-2	-	ASSRWGSGYT
TRBV12-3/TRBV12-4	TRBJ1-2	TRBD1	ASSLQGGGYGYT
TRBV15	TRBJ1-1	-	ATSRGKGDTEAF
TRBV5-1	TRBJ2-1	-	ASSTGLGDEQF
TRBV9	TRBJ2-5	TRBD1	ASSTGTGGRETQY
TRBV9	TRBJ1-1	-	ASSVFGLDNTEAF
TRBV19	TRBJ2-1	-	ASTSKPFGNEQF
TRBV6-2/TRBV6-3	TRBJ1-3	-	ASSTRQRTAYSGNTIY
TRBV2	TRBJ2-1	TRBD2	ANSGGDEQF
TRBV3-1	TRBJ1-5	-	ASSQAGGPNQPQH
TRBV2	TRBJ2-5	-	ASRWGEALLSQH
TRBV10-3	TRBJ1-1	TRBD1	AITHGTGSTEAF
TRBV19	TRBJ1-3	-	ASRLSSGNTIY
TRBV30	TRBJ1-1	TRBD1	AWSRQGGTEAF
TRBV6-1	TRBJ2-5	-	ASSAGLMYQETQY
TRBV19	TRBJ2-1	-	ASSIDRVIFSYNEQF
TRBV6-1	TRBJ1-5	TRBD1	ASSLDRGLVFGQPQH
TRBV5-1	TRBJ2-7	-	ASSLDSTSYEQY
TRBV20-1	TRBJ2-5	-	SANSPGPQGMETQY
TRBV19	TRBJ1-1	-	ASSIDRAVGAF
TRBV2	TRBJ1-3	TRBD1	ASMTVQGADGNTIY
TRBV10-2	TRBJ2-1	TRBD1	ASRELGTGFDEQF
TRBV5-6	TRBJ1-5	-	ASSFRQGRQPQH
TRBV12-3/TRBV12-4	TRBJ1-2	-	ASSPGNANYGYT
TRBV20-1	TRBJ2-1	TRBD2	SAGRTSVNEQF
TRBV2	TRBJ2-1	-	ASSEAGQF
TRBV5-1	TRBJ1-1	-	ASSRGSVGGTEAF
TRBV11-2	TRBJ1-1	-	ASSLGAMNTEAF
TRBV6-1	TRBJ2-7	-	ASRWTISSYEQY
TRBV19	TRBJ2-3	-	ASSIRENFRDTQY